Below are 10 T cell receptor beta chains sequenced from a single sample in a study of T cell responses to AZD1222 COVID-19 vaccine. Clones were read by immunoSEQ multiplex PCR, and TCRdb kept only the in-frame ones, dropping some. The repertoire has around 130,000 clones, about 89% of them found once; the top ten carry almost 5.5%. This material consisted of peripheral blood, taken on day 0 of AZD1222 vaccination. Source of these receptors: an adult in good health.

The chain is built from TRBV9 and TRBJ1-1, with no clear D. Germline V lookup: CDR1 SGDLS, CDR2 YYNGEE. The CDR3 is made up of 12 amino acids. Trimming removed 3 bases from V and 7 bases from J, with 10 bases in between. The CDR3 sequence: CASSGPRDEAFF. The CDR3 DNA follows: TGTGCCAGCAGCGGCCCGAGGGATGAAGCTTTCTTT.

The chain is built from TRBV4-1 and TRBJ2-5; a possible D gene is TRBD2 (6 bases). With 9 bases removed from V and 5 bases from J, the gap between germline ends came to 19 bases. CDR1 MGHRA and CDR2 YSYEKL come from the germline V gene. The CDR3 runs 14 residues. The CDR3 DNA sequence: TGCGCCAGTAGAAAGTCGACGGGAGTCGAGACCCAGTACTTC. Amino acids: CASRKSTGVETQYF.

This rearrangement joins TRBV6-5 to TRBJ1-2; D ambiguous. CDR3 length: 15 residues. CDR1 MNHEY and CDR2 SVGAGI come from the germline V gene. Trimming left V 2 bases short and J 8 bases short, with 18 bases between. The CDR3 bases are TGTGCCAGCAGTTACCTTCGGGGATCTTTCGCAGGCTACACCTTC. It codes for CASSYLRGSFAGYTF.

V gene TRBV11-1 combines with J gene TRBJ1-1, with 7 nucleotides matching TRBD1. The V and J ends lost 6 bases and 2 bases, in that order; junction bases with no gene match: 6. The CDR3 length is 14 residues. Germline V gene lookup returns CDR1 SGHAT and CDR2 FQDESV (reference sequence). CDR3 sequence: CASSFTGVNTEAFF. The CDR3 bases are TGTGCCAGCAGTTTTACAGGGGTTAACACTGAAGCTTTCTTT.

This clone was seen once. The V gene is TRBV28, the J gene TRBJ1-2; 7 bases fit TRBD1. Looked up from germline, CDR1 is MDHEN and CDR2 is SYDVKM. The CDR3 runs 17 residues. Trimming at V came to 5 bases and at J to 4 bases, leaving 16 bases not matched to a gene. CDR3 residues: CASSHQRQGWVGYGYTF. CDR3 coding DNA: TGTGCCAGCAGTCACCAAAGACAGGGCTGGGTCGGCTATGGCTACACCTTC.

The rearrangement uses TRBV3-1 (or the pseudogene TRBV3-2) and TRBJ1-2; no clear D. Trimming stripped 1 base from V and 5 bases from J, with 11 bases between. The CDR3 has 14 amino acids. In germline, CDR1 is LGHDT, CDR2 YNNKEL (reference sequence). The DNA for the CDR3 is TGTGCCAGCAGCCAAGCCGGGCCAGCTTATGGCTACACCTTC. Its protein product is CASSQAGPAYGYTF.

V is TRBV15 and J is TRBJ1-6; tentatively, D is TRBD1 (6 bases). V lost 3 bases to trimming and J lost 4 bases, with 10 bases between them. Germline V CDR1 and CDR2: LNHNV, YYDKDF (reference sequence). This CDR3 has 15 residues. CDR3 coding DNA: TGTGCCACCAGCAGCCGGACAGCTTATAATTCACCCCTCCACTTT. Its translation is CATSSRTAYNSPLHF.

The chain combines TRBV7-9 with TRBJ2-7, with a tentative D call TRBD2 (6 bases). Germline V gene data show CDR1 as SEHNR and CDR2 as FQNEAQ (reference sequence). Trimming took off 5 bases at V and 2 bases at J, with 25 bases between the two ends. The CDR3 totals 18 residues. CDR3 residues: CASSPGENRILGTYEQYF. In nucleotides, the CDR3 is TGTGCCAGCAGCCCGGGGGAAAATCGCATACTGGGGACCTACGAGCAGTACTTC.

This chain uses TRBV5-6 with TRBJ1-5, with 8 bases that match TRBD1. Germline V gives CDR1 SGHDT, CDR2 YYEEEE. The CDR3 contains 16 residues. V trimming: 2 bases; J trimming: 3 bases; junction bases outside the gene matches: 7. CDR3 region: CASSLTRDRPNQPQHF. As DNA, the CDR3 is TGTGCCAGCAGCTTAACCCGGGACAGGCCCAATCAGCCCCAGCATTTT.

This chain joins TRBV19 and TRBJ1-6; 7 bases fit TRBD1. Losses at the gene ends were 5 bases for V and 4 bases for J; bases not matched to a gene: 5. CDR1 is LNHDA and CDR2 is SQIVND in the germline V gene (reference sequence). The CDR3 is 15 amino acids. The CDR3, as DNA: TGTGCCAGTAGTGCTACAGGGGAGTATAATTCACCCCTCCACTTT. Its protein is CASSATGEYNSPLHF.